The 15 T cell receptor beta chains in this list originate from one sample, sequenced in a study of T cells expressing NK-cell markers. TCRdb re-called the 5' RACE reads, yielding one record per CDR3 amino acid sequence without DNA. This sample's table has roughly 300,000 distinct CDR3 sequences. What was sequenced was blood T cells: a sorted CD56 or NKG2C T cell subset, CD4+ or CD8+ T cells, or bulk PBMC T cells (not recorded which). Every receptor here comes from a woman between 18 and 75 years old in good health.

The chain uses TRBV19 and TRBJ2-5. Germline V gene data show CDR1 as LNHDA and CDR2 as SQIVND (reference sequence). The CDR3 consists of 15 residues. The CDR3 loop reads CASSSGITIQETQYF.

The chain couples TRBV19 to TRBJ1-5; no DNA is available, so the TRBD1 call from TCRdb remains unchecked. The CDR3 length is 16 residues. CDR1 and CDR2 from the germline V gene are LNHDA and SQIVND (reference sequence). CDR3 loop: CASSLTGARSNQPQHF.

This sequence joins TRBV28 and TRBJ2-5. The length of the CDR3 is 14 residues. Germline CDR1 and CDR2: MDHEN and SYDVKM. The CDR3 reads CASSFRQAQETQYF.

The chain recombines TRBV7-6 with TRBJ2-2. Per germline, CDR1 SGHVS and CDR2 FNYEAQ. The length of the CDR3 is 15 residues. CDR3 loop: CASSSLSWDTGELFF.

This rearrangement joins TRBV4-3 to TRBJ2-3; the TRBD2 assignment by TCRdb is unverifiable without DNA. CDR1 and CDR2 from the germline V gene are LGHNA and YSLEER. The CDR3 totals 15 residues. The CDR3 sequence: CASSQGGTWGDTQYF.

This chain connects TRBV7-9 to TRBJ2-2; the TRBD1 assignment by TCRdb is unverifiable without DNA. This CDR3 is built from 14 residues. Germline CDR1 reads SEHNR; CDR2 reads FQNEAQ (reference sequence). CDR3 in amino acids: CASGGQGNTGELFF.

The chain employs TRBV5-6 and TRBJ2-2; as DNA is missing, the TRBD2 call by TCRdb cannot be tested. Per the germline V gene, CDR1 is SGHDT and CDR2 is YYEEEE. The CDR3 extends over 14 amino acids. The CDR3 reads CASSLNAGTGELFF.

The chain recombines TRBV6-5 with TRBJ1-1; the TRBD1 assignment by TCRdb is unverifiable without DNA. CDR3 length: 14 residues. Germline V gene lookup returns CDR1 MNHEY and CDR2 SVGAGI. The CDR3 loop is CASSYRGRGREAFF.

This CDR3 is CASSSVNGYTF. The rearrangement uses TRBV6-5 and TRBJ1-2. Germline V gene data show CDR1 as MNHEY and CDR2 as SVGAGI. This CDR3 contains 11 residues.

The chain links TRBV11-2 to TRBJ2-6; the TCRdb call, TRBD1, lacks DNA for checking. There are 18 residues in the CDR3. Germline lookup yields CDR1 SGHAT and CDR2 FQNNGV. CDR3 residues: CASSQQGASLSGANVLTF.

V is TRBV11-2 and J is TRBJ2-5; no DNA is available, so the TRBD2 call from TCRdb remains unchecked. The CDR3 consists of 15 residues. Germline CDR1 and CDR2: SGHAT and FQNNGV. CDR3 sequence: CASSPNSGGPSTQYF.

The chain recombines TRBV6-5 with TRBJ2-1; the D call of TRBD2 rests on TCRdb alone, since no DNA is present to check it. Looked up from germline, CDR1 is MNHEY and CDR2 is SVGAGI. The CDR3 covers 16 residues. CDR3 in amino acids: CASSYTHAAGNNEQFF.

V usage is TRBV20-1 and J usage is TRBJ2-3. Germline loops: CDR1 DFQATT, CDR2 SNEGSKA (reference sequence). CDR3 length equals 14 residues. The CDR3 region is CSARVGVSADTQYF.

The CDR3 loop reads CASSLGTYGYTF. The rearrangement links TRBV7-2 to TRBJ1-2. The length of the CDR3 is 12 residues. Germline CDR1 SGHTA, CDR2 FQGNSA.

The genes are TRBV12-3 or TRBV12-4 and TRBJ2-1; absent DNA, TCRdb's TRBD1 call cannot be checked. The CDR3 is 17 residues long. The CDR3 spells CASSPDRFRSVYNEQFF.